Below are 27 T cell receptor beta chains sequenced from a single sample in a study of blood T cell repertoires in COVID-19. Produced via immunoSEQ multiplex PCR; TCRdb's table is partial and in-frame only. The sample lists about 300,000 clones, roughly 89% seen once, with 3.5% to 5% in the top ten. Sequencing input: PBMCs or T cells enriched from blood (not recorded which). These receptors were taken from a woman between 18 and 29 years old with acute COVID-19.

V usage is TRBV7-3 and J usage is TRBJ1-2, with D maybe TRBD1 (6 bases). CDR3 length: 13 residues. Germline CDR1 reads SGHTA; CDR2 reads FQGTGA. The V end was cut by 6 bases, the J end by 2 bases, with 10 bases between. CDR3 region: CASSRTGNYGYTF. The CDR3 nucleotides are TGTGCCAGCAGTCGAACAGGGAACTATGGCTACACCTTC.

The V call is TRBV10-3, the J call TRBJ2-7, with 7 bases that match TRBD1. Germline assignment: CDR1 ENHRY and CDR2 SYGVKD. The CDR3 contains 13 residues. After removal of 6 bases from V and 4 bases from J, the junction contained 6 bases not matched to a gene. DNA of the CDR3: TGTGCCATCAGAAACGGACAGGAGTACGAGCAGTACTTC. Its translation is CAIRNGQEYEQYF.

The rearrangement links TRBV6-1 to TRBJ2-6, with D perhaps matching TRBD2 (5 bases). V dropped 4 bases and J dropped 0 bases, with 16 bases sitting between them. Germline V gene lookup returns CDR1 MNHNS and CDR2 SASEGT. This CDR3 has 18 residues. The CDR3 nucleotides are TGTGCCAGCAGTGGCCCGCACGCGGGCGTCTCTGGGGCCAACGTCCTGACTTTC. It translates to CASSGPHAGVSGANVLTF.

Only one count was recorded for this clone. V and J are TRBV11-2 and TRBJ2-5; D uncertain. The V gene's germline CDR1 is SGHAT and CDR2 FQNNGV. CDR3 length equals 16 residues. The V gene lost 1 base and the J gene lost 1 base, with 13 bases spanning the gap. The CDR3 nucleotides are TGTGCCAGCAGCTTAGTATCTAGTCCCATCCAAGAGACCCAGTACTTC. Translation: CASSLVSSPIQETQYF. The full variable domain, in which reference TRBV11-2 and TRBJ2-5 provide the parts outside the CDR3, is EAGVAQSPRYKIIEKRQSVAFWCNPISGHATLYWYQQILGQGPKLLIQFQNNGVVDDSQLPKDRFSAERLKGVDSTLKIQPAKLEDSAVYLCASSLVSSPIQETQYFGPGTRLLVL.

This chain joins TRBV15 and TRBJ2-1; 7 bases line up with TRBD2. In germline, CDR1 is LNHNV, CDR2 YYDKDF (reference sequence). CDR3 length: 16 residues. The V gene end was trimmed by 0 bases and the J gene end by 4 bases; junction bases not matched to a gene: 6. The chain's CDR3 is CATSRDSAGEYNEQFF. DNA for the CDR3: TGTGCCACCAGCAGAGACTCGGCGGGAGAGTACAATGAGCAGTTCTTC. Full variable domain (outside the CDR3, taken from reference TRBV15 and TRBJ2-1): DAMVIQNPRYQVTQFGKPVTLSCSQTLNHNVMYWYQQKSSQAPKLLFHYYDKDFNNEADTPDNFQSRRPNTSFCFLDIRSPGLGDTAMYLCATSRDSAGEYNEQFFGPGTRLTVL.

This rearrangement joins TRBV9 to TRBJ2-7, with a weak D call TRBD1 (5 bases). The germline CDR1 and CDR2 sequences are SGDLS and YYNGEE. The CDR3 is made up of 15 amino acids. Trimming cost V 0 bases and J 5 bases, with 15 bases left between them. The CDR3 DNA is TGTGCCAGCAGCGTAGCCGGTCAGGGTGTGAACGAGCAGTACTTC. Protein: CASSVAGQGVNEQYF.

The J gene is TRBJ1-1, the V gene TRBV10-3; possible D gene TRBD1, 6 bases. In germline, CDR1 is ENHRY, CDR2 SYGVKD. Trimming removed 8 bases from V and 5 bases from J, with 18 bases in between. The CDR3 loop spans 14 amino acids. The CDR3 sequence: CAISSGPQGTEAFF. CDR3 nucleotides: TGTGCCATCTCATCGGGACCGCAGGGGACTGAAGCTTTCTTT.

This sequence joins TRBV30 and TRBJ1-3, with TRBD1 as a possible D gene (5 bases). This CDR3 has 12 amino acids. Trimming shortened V by 8 bases and J by 4 bases, and 12 bases separated the two germline ends. Germline V gene sequence: CDR1 GTSNPN, CDR2 SVGIG (reference sequence). The CDR3 DNA reads TGTGCCGGGCGGGGGGGAGGAAACACCATATATTTT. Its protein product is CAGRGGGNTIYF.

V is TRBV7-3 and J is TRBJ1-1, with D hard to call. The CDR3 runs to 14 residues. The ends were cut back, 0 bases at V and 10 bases at J, with 15 bases in the middle. Germline V gives CDR1 SGHTA, CDR2 FQGTGA. CDR3 sequence: CASSLTGGISTAFF. In DNA form, the CDR3 reads TGTGCCAGCAGCTTAACAGGAGGTATTAGCACAGCTTTCTTT.

The chain links TRBV18 to TRBJ2-7, with TRBD2 as a possible D gene (5 bases). V lost 1 base to trimming and J lost 3 bases, with 13 bases between them. The germline V gene has CDR1 KGHSH and CDR2 LQKENI. CDR3 length equals 15 residues. The CDR3 here is CASSPREDSIYEQYF. The CDR3 nucleotides are TGTGCCAGCTCACCACGTGAGGACTCGATCTACGAGCAGTACTTC. Based on the CDR3 plus reference TRBV18 and TRBJ2-7, the full variable domain is NAGVMQNPRHLVRRRGQEARLRCSPMKGHSHVYWYRQLPEEGLKFMVYLQKENIIDESGMPKERFSAEFPKEGPSILRIQQVVRGDSAAYFCASSPREDSIYEQYFGPGTRLTVT.

A note on this clone: Additional DNA sequences in this sample encode the identical CDR3. This chain uses TRBV7-9 with TRBJ1-2, with D uncertain. CDR3 size: 12 residues. Trimming left V 5 bases short and J 11 bases short, with 15 bases between. Germline V CDR1 and CDR2: SEHNR, FQNEAQ (reference sequence). CDR3 sequence: CASSPDSGGYTF. CDR3 DNA sequence: TGTGCCAGCAGCCCCGATTCGGGTGGGTACACCTTC.

This chain joins TRBV2 and TRBJ2-5, with 15 bases that match TRBD2. Losses at the gene ends were 7 bases for V and 6 bases for J; bases not matched to a gene: 6. Per the germline V gene, CDR1 is SNHLY and CDR2 is FYNNEI. CDR3 length equals 15 residues. CDR3 loop: CASNLGTSGRKTQYF. For the CDR3, the DNA is TGTGCCAGCAATTTAGGGACTAGCGGGAGGAAGACCCAGTACTTC.

This chain joins TRBV27 and TRBJ2-4, with 7 bases fitting TRBD1. Trimming took 6 bases from V and 0 from J; bases not matched to a gene: 8. Germline loops: CDR1 MNHEY, CDR2 SMNVEV (reference sequence). CDR3 length: 16 amino acids. CDR3 sequence reads: CASSPGQAVAKNIQYF. DNA for the CDR3: TGTGCCAGCAGCCCAGGACAGGCAGTAGCCAAAAACATTCAGTACTTC.

This clone was observed a handful of times. The J gene is TRBJ2-2, the V gene TRBV4-2, with D perhaps matching TRBD2 (7 bases). The V end lost 4 bases, the J end lost 6 bases, and 15 bases lay between the germline ends. Germline-derived CDR1 and CDR2 are LGHNA and YNFKEQ. There are 15 residues in the CDR3. The CDR3 DNA reads as TGTGCCAGCAGCCCACAGGGACTATCGCCCGGGGAGCTGTTTTTT. As protein: CASSPQGLSPGELFF.

This clone was picked up one time. The V call is TRBV28, the J call TRBJ1-1; TRBD1 matches 9 bases. V trimming: 6 bases; J trimming: 6 bases; junction bases outside the gene matches: 17. This CDR3 contains 17 residues. CDR1 and CDR2 (germline): MDHEN, SYDVKM. The CDR3 region is CASSPRDRVVLLSEAFF. The CDR3 DNA follows: TGTGCCAGCAGCCCCAGGGACAGGGTTGTGTTGCTATCTGAAGCTTTCTTT.

This sequence joins TRBV5-5 and TRBJ1-2; D is ambiguous. Germline loops: CDR1 SGHKS, CDR2 YYEKEE (reference sequence). V lost 0 bases and J 5 bases, leaving 8 bases between the germline ends. This CDR3 contains 13 residues. CDR3 residues: CASSLGRQYGYTF. In nucleotides, the CDR3 is TGTGCCAGCAGCTTGGGGCGACAATATGGCTACACCTTC. Based on the CDR3 plus reference TRBV5-5 and TRBJ1-2, the full variable domain is DAGVTQSPTHLIKTRGQQVTLRCSPISGHKSVSWYQQVLGQGPQFIFQYYEKEERGRGNFPDRFSARQFPNYSSELNVNALLLGDSALYLCASSLGRQYGYTFGSGTRLTVV.

V and J are TRBV5-1 and TRBJ2-7, with TRBD1 identical over 10 bases. In germline, CDR1 is SGHRS, CDR2 YFSETQ. This CDR3 contains 18 residues. Unmatched junction bases numbered 13, after V lost 4 bases and J lost 0 bases. CDR3 nucleotides: TGCGCCAGCAGCGGACCGGGACAGGGGAACGGGGGCTCCTACGAGCAGTACTTC. Its protein product is CASSGPGQGNGGSYEQYF. The full variable domain, its missing parts supplied by reference TRBV5-1 and TRBJ2-7, is KAGVTQTPRYLIKTRGQQVTLSCSPISGHRSVSWYQQTPGQGLQFLFEYFSETQRNKGNFPGRFSGRQFSNSRSEMNVSTLELGDSALYLCASSGPGQGNGGSYEQYFGPGTRLTVT.

The chain combines TRBV7-9 with TRBJ2-1; D might be TRBD2 (6 bases). The CDR3 is 15 residues long. V lost 5 bases, J lost 10 bases, and 21 bases lay in between. Per the germline V gene, CDR1 is SEHNR and CDR2 is FQNEAQ (reference sequence). The CDR3 protein is CASSVQGAGGEEQFF. The CDR3 DNA follows: TGTGCCAGCAGCGTTCAAGGAGCCGGAGGGGAGGAGCAGTTCTTC.

The V and J genes are TRBV5-1 and TRBJ2-2, with 9 nucleotides matching TRBD1. The CDR3 has 16 amino acids. Germline V gene sequence: CDR1 SGHRS, CDR2 YFSETQ. V lost 2 bases, J lost 6 bases, and 8 bases stayed unmatched. Written as DNA, the CDR3 is TGCGCCAGCAGCTTCGCGCCGGGACAGGGACCCGGGGAGCTGTTTTTT. Translating it yields CASSFAPGQGPGELFF.

The V call is TRBV4-2, the J call TRBJ1-5; 7 bases match TRBD1. The CDR3 contains 15 residues. The V and J ends lost 4 bases and 4 bases, in that order; junction bases with no gene match: 7. Germline lookup yields CDR1 LGHNA and CDR2 YNFKEQ. The CDR3 region is CASSPRQGENQPQHF. The CDR3 coding sequence is TGTGCCAGCAGCCCACGACAGGGTGAGAATCAGCCCCAGCATTTT.

This clone was seen only a few times. The chain employs TRBV3-1 (or the pseudogene TRBV3-2) and TRBJ1-1; D gene ambiguous. Trimming took off 6 bases at V and 1 base at J, with 12 bases between the two ends. The CDR3 extends over 14 amino acids. Germline lookup yields CDR1 LGHDT and CDR2 YNNKEL (reference sequence). The CDR3 DNA reads as TGTGCCAGCAGGCTGACTGCGGAGAACACTGAAGCTTTCTTT. Its protein product is CASRLTAENTEAFF.

The genes are TRBV27 and TRBJ1-2; D gene ambiguous. V lost 6 bases and J lost 7, with 18 bases in between. The CDR3 totals 14 residues. Germline CDR1 is MNHEY and CDR2 is SMNVEV (reference sequence). CDR3 residues: CASSPRGESFGYTF. CDR3 sequence (DNA): TGTGCCAGCAGCCCCCGGGGTGAAAGCTTTGGCTACACCTTC.

The CDR3 DNA reads TGTGCCACCAGCAGAGACGGGACTAGCAATGAGCAGTTCTTC. Amino acid sequence: CATSRDGTSNEQFF. V and J are TRBV15 and TRBJ2-1; 8 bases match TRBD2. The CDR3 spans 14 residues. Germline CDR1 and CDR2: LNHNV and YYDKDF (reference sequence). J lost 6 bases, V lost 0 bases, and 1 base had no gene match.

This sequence joins TRBV4-1 and TRBJ1-2; unclear D gene. The CDR3 is made up of 14 amino acids. Trimming removed 0 bases at V and 6 bases at J, with 11 bases between. Germline V gene sequence: CDR1 MGHRA, CDR2 YSYEKL. Here the CDR3 reads CASSQDRVLDGYTF. For the CDR3, the DNA is TGCGCCAGCAGCCAAGATCGGGTTTTGGATGGCTACACCTTC.

The chain recombines TRBV6-5 with TRBJ2-7, with 8 bases fitting TRBD1. Germline V CDR1 and CDR2: MNHEY, SVGAGI. This CDR3 is 15 amino acids long. V lost 2 bases, J lost 3 bases, and 6 bases stayed unmatched. The DNA for the CDR3 is TGTGCCAGCAGTTACAGGCAGGGGGCCGGCTACGAGCAGTACTTC. Translating it yields CASSYRQGAGYEQYF.

This chain uses TRBV28 with TRBJ2-4, with D perhaps matching TRBD2 (5 bases). V lost 7 bases to trimming and J lost 4 bases, with 29 bases between them. CDR1 and CDR2 from the germline V gene are MDHEN and SYDVKM. This CDR3 is 19 amino acids long. CDR3 coding DNA: TGTGCCAGCAACCCCTATCCGGCACGGAGGAAGGTACTGAAAAACATTCAGTACTTC. Translated, it gives CASNPYPARRKVLKNIQYF.

This clone was observed a single time. V gene TRBV7-9 combines with J gene TRBJ2-6, with D unclear. V was pared by 6 bases and J by 4 bases, with 7 bases between. The CDR3 is made up of 13 amino acids. The germline V gene has CDR1 SEHNR and CDR2 FQNEAQ (reference sequence). The CDR3: CASSTWGANVLTF. In DNA form, the CDR3 reads TGTGCCAGCAGTACTTGGGGGGCCAACGTCCTGACTTTC.